The 25 T cell receptor beta chains given below trace back to one sample, sequenced in a study of CDR3 diversity in severe acne. TCRdb reprocessed the PCR reads via MiXCR and lists one record per CDR3 protein. This table holds around 100,000 distinct CDR3 sequences, roughly half found once. The sample was blood. These receptors were taken from a male donor with acne.

V usage is TRBV4-2 and J usage is TRBJ2-1; 14 bases map to TRBD2. The CDR3 is 18 amino acids. Germline CDR1 is LGHNA and CDR2 is YNFKEQ. With V trimmed by 4 bases and J by 8 bases, 13 bases remained unmatched. The CDR3 nucleotides are TGTGCCAGCAGCCGAAAGGCCGGGACTAGCGGGAGATCGGATGAGCAGTTCTTC. This encodes CASSRKAGTSGRSDEQFF.

This clonotype was seen a handful of times. CDR3 region: CASSLGREEPYGYTF. CDR3 nucleotide sequence: TGTGCCAGCAGCTTGGGTCGGGAGGAGCCATATGGCTACACCTTC. The J gene is TRBJ1-2, the V gene TRBV5-7; D gene uncertain. TRBV5-7 is an ORF for which the function is uncertain. The CDR3 totals 15 residues. The ends were cut back, 0 bases at V and 5 bases at J, with 14 bases in the middle.

The CDR3 spells CSARDPLGQGRSGELFF. The CDR3 DNA is TGCAGTGCTAGAGATCCCCTCGGACAGGGGAGGTCCGGGGAGCTGTTTTTT. The chain has TRBV20-1 and TRBJ2-2; 9 nucleotides line up with TRBD1. With 0 bases clipped from V and 6 bases from J, the junction kept 11 bases outside the gene matches. The CDR3 runs 17 residues. Germline assignment: CDR1 DFQATT and CDR2 SNEGSKA (reference sequence).

This clonotype was recorded at least ten times. The rearrangement uses TRBV30 and TRBJ1-4, with D hard to call. Trimming left V 4 bases short and J 6 bases short, with 12 bases between. CDR1 and CDR2 from the germline V gene are GTSNPN and SVGIG (reference sequence). The CDR3 length is 13 residues. The CDR3 DNA sequence: TGTGCCTGGAAGTTGGCGTGGGATGAAAAACTGTTTTTT. It is translated as CAWKLAWDEKLFF.

Written as DNA, the CDR3 is TGCGCCAGCAGCCAAGATTGGAGGACGGGGGATGGCTACACCTTC. Its translation is CASSQDWRTGDGYTF. This chain links TRBV4-3 with TRBJ1-2; possibly TRBD1 for D (5 bases). V was cut by 0 bases and J by 6 bases, with 14 bases left in between. The CDR3 is 15 amino acids. The V gene's germline CDR1 is LGHNA and CDR2 YSLEER.

This clonotype is categorized as medium-sized. The chain combines TRBV2 with TRBJ2-5; 9 nucleotides line up with TRBD1. The CDR3 consists of 16 residues. Trimming removed 7 bases from V and 3 bases from J; junction bases left unmatched: 12. CDR1 and CDR2 (germline): SNHLY, FYNNEI. This CDR3 is CASKSRGQGLEETQYF. The DNA of the CDR3 is TGTGCCAGCAAAAGTCGAGGACAGGGGTTGGAAGAGACCCAGTACTTC. Full variable domain (outside the CDR3, taken from reference TRBV2 and TRBJ2-5): EPEVTQTPSHQVTQMGQEVILRCVPISNHLYFYWYRQILGQKVEFLVSFYNNEISEKSEIFDDQFSVERPDGSNFTLKIRSTKLEDSAMYFCASKSRGQGLEETQYFGPGTRLLVL.

This clonotype has only one observation. This chain connects TRBV7-2 to TRBJ2-2, with 11 bases aligning to TRBD2. V lost 3 bases and J lost 5; bases outside the gene matches: 2. The CDR3 length is 15 residues. The germline CDR1 and CDR2 sequences are SGHTA and FQGNSA. This chain's CDR3 is CASSFWTSGTGELFF. The CDR3 DNA sequence: TGTGCCAGCAGCTTTTGGACTAGCGGGACCGGGGAGCTGTTTTTT.

In its sample, this clonotype was seen many times. The chain couples TRBV28 to TRBJ1-1, with D perhaps TRBD1 (5 bases). The V gene lost 6 bases and the J gene lost 2 bases, with 10 bases spanning the gap. CDR1 and CDR2 from the germline V gene are MDHEN and SYDVKM. The CDR3 runs to 13 residues. CDR3 sequence reads: CASRGTGNTEAFF. The CDR3 DNA follows: TGTGCCAGCAGGGGGACTGGCAACACTGAAGCTTTCTTT.

A few counts support this clonotype. CDR3 coding DNA: TGTGCCAGCAGCTTGCCAGGGACGAGCGAGCCCCAGCATTTT. This codes for CASSLPGTSEPQHF. The V and J genes are TRBV5-5 and TRBJ1-5, with D possibly matching TRBD1 (5 bases). Looked up from germline, CDR1 is SGHKS and CDR2 is YYEKEE (reference sequence). The CDR3 has 14 residues. V lost 1 base and J 8 bases, leaving 13 bases between the germline ends.

This clonotype has at least ten counts. J is TRBJ2-3 and V is TRBV11-3; unclear D gene. Germline CDR1 reads SGHNT; CDR2 reads YENEEA. This CDR3 region has 14 residues. V was clipped by 1 base and J by 0 bases, with 5 bases between them. This CDR3 reads CASSLGSSTDTQYF. The CDR3 DNA follows: TGTGCCAGCAGCTTAGGAAGTAGCACAGATACGCAGTATTTT.

This clonotype was counted at least ten times. At one boundary the junction diverges from the germline segment, which might be a read error. The V gene is TRBV5-7, the J gene TRBJ2-7, with D possibly called TRBD1 or TRBD2 (5 bases each). TRBV5-7 is an ORF for which the function is uncertain. The length of the CDR3 is 15 residues. Written as DNA, the CDR3 is TGTGCCAGCAGTCCCCGGGACCAAAAATCCTCCGAGCAGTACTTC. Amino acid sequence: CASSPRDQKSSEQYF.

The chain recombines TRBV19 with TRBJ2-5; 7 bases fit TRBD1. The length of the CDR3 is 18 residues. Germline V gives CDR1 LNHDA, CDR2 SQIVND (reference sequence). J gave up 2 bases and V 0 bases, and 12 bases lay outside the gene matches. The chain's CDR3 is CASSIDETGMLLQETQYF. CDR3 DNA: TGTGCCAGTAGTATAGATGAGACAGGGATGCTACTTCAAGAGACCCAGTACTTC.

The rearrangement links TRBV29-1 to TRBJ1-3; D unclear. V was shortened by 8 bases and J by 8 bases, with 4 bases between the two germline ends. This CDR3 region has 8 residues. Germline V gives CDR1 SQVTM, CDR2 ANQGSEA. DNA of the CDR3: TGCAGCAGCGACACCATATATTTT. As protein: CSSDTIYF.

V usage is TRBV15 and J usage is TRBJ2-1; maybe TRBD1 (8 bases). Germline V gives CDR1 LNHNV, CDR2 YYDKDF (reference sequence). Deletions cut 4 bases from V and 7 bases from J, with 26 bases between. This CDR3 has 18 residues. The CDR3 nucleotides read TGTGCCACCAGCAACACAGGGGGGGGGGCCGCAGTTGCTAATGAGCAGTTCTTC. Translated, it gives CATSNTGGGAAVANEQFF.

This chain uses TRBV11-2 with TRBJ2-5; 7 nucleotides align to TRBD2. The germline gives CDR1 SGHAT, CDR2 FQNNGV. Trimming cost V 0 bases and J 6 bases; bases outside gene matches: 7. This CDR3 region has 15 residues. CDR3 sequence: CASSLDESGIKTQYF. CDR3 nucleotides: TGTGCCAGCAGCTTAGACGAAAGCGGGATAAAGACCCAGTACTTC.

The V gene is TRBV29-1, the J gene TRBJ2-2, with D possibly TRBD2 on 6 matching bases. The CDR3 sequence is 12 residues long. V was pared by 7 bases and J by 8 bases, with 14 bases between. Per the germline V gene, CDR1 is SQVTM and CDR2 is ANQGSEA. The CDR3 loop reads CSADGRFGELFF. In DNA form, the CDR3 reads TGCAGCGCCGACGGGAGATTTGGGGAGCTGTTTTTT.

The chain has TRBV15 and TRBJ1-5; no reliable D call. CDR1 and CDR2 (germline): LNHNV, YYDKDF (reference sequence). V lost 0 bases and J 6 bases, leaving 9 bases between the germline ends. This CDR3 spans 14 amino acids. The CDR3 sequence is CATSRDLGSQPQHF. The CDR3 DNA follows: TGTGCCACCAGCAGAGATTTGGGGAGTCAGCCCCAGCATTTT.

This clonotype was observed a few times. This chain uses TRBV27 with TRBJ2-7; possible D gene TRBD2, 5 bases. The CDR3 sequence is 17 residues long. Per the germline V gene, CDR1 is MNHEY and CDR2 is SMNVEV (reference sequence). Trimming stripped 6 bases from V and 5 bases from J, with 26 bases between. The CDR3 nucleotides are TGTGCCAGCAGCTTCCTCCCATCGGAGGTTACATCACACGAGCAGTACTTC. This sequence encodes CASSFLPSEVTSHEQYF.

This clonotype was counted at least ten times. The chain has TRBV29-1 and TRBJ2-3; 8 bases are a match to TRBD2. Trimming at V came to 4 bases and at J to 4 bases, leaving 7 bases not matched to a gene. The CDR3 loop spans 14 amino acids. Per germline, CDR1 SQVTM and CDR2 ANQGSEA. This chain's CDR3 is CSVAGRGEPDTQYF. The CDR3 nucleotides are TGCAGCGTTGCTGGGCGGGGGGAGCCAGATACGCAGTATTTT.

With respect to this clonotype: The junction does not match germline at one end; this may be a read error. The chain joins TRBV28 to TRBJ2-3, with D unclear. The CDR3 is made up of 14 amino acids. CDR1 and CDR2 (germline): MDHEN, SYDVKM. Written as DNA, the CDR3 is TGTGCCAGCAGTCCCGGCGGCCGCACATATACGCAGTATTTT. Protein: CASSPGGRTYTQYF.

This clonotype was counted between two and nine times. Since a much larger clone is just one base distant, this may be a read error. The chain combines TRBV7-8 with TRBJ2-1, with D maybe TRBD2 (5 bases). This CDR3 is 13 amino acids long. CDR1 is SGHVS and CDR2 is FQNEAQ in the germline V gene. The V end was cut by 7 bases, the J end by 6 bases, with 13 bases between. CDR3 loop: CASTPRACNEQFF. In DNA, the CDR3 is TGTGCCAGCACCCCGAGGGCCTGCAATGAGCAGTTCTTC.

With respect to this clonotype: A read error may account for a junction end that differs from germline. The V call is TRBV28, the J call TRBJ1-6; a weak D match, TRBD1 (5 bases). From germline, CDR1 is MDHEN and CDR2 SYDVKM. The CDR3 sequence is 16 residues long. The CDR3 reads CASSLAAGALNPPLHF. The CDR3 nucleotides are TGTGCCAGCAGCCTTGCGGCTGGGGCGCTTAATCCACCCCTCCACTTT. Using reference TRBV28 and TRBJ1-6 for the parts outside the CDR3, the full variable domain is DVKVTQSSRYLVKRTGEKVFLECVQDMDHENMFWYRQDPGLGLRLIYFSYDVKMKEKGDIPEGYSVSREKKERFSLILESASTNQTSMYLCASSLAAGALNPPLHFGNGTRLTVT.

Within the sample, this clonotype is medium-sized. The genes are TRBV7-6 and TRBJ2-7; TRBD1 matches 9 bases. The CDR3 contains 16 residues. The ends lost 5 bases at V and 6 bases at J; junction bases unmatched: 14. CDR1 and CDR2 (germline): SGHVS, FNYEAQ. The CDR3 nucleotides are TGTGCCAGCAGCCCAGGTCTTGGGACAGGGAAGGGCGAGCAGTACTTC. Protein: CASSPGLGTGKGEQYF.

This clonotype is judged medium-sized. The V call is TRBV20-1, the J call TRBJ2-1; 12 bases align to TRBD2. The germline V gene has CDR1 DFQATT and CDR2 SNEGSKA (reference sequence). The CDR3 has 15 amino acids. Germline trimming cut 0 bases from V and 12 bases from J; bases unmatched to any gene: 9. For the CDR3, the DNA is TGCAGTGCTAGAGATAGCGAAGGACTAGCGGGAATGCAGTTCTTC. It codes for CSARDSEGLAGMQFF.

The sample holds a few counts of this clonotype. The rearrangement joins TRBV2 to TRBJ1-1; tentatively, D is TRBD1 (5 bases). V was pared by 10 bases and J by 1 base, with 13 bases between. Germline CDR1 is SNHLY and CDR2 is FYNNEI. The CDR3 sequence is 13 residues long. The CDR3 spells CATRRQQNTEAFF. CDR3 DNA: TGTGCCACCAGGCGACAGCAGAACACTGAAGCTTTCTTT.